The rows below give T cell receptor beta chains drawn from one sample of a study of read filtering for tumor transcriptome and immune sequencing. TCRdb re-called the reads with MiXCR, one entry per CDR3 protein. In the table there are 60,000 to 75,000 distinct CDR3 sequences, roughly a fifth of which are singletons. Sequencing used a population of CD138-negative cells sorted from bone marrow. The origin of the receptors is a donor at least 40 years old with multiple myeloma. CDR3s include the opening cysteine and the closing phenylalanine or tryptophan. A D gene is named only where the DNA matches it firmly. Rows may omit the clone size; those that give it use once, few, many or a size class.

v_gene: TRBV12-3/TRBV12-4; d_gene: TRBD2; abundance: many; len: 15; j_gene: TRBJ2-1; CDR3aa: CASSLSGSRGNEQFF; CDR3nt: TGTGCCAGCAGTCTTAGCGGGAGTCGGGGCAATGAGCAGTTCTTC
v_gene: TRBV10-3; d_gene: -; abundance: few; len: 15; j_gene: TRBJ2-5; CDR3aa: CAISESLQYQETQYF; CDR3nt: TGTGCCATCAGTGAGTCGCTCCAGTACCAAGAGACCCAGTACTTC
v_gene: TRBV24-1; d_gene: -; abundance: many; len: 15; j_gene: TRBJ2-2; CDR3aa: CATSLRGANTGELFF; CDR3nt: TGTGCCACCAGTCTAAGGGGCGCGAACACCGGGGAGCTGTTTTTT
v_gene: TRBV20-1; d_gene: TRBD1; abundance: many; len: 14; j_gene: TRBJ1-2; CDR3aa: CSAREHRGNYGYTF; CDR3nt: TGCAGTGCTAGAGAGCACAGGGGAAACTATGGCTACACCTTC
v_gene: TRBV7-8; d_gene: -; abundance: -; len: 14; j_gene: TRBJ2-3; CDR3aa: CASSLETTGDTQYF; CDR3nt: TGTGCCAGCAGCTTAGAAACCACAGGTGATACGCAGTATTTT
v_gene: TRBV4-1; d_gene: -; abundance: few; len: 13; j_gene: TRBJ1-2; CDR3aa: CASSQDRSYGYTF; CDR3nt: TGCGCCAGCAGCCAAGATCGGAGCTATGGCTACACCTTC
v_gene: TRBV5-6; d_gene: -; abundance: many; len: 15; j_gene: TRBJ1-1; CDR3aa: CASSLEAGGHTEAFF; CDR3nt: TGTGCCAGCAGCTTGGAGGCGGGGGGACACACTGAAGCTTTCTTT
v_gene: TRBV4-2; d_gene: -; abundance: few; len: 16; j_gene: TRBJ2-7; CDR3aa: CASSQRAGDSSYEQYF; CDR3nt: TGTGCCAGCAGCCAAAGAGCGGGTGATAGCTCCTACGAGCAGTACTTC
v_gene: TRBV2; d_gene: -; abundance: -; len: 13; j_gene: TRBJ1-5; CDR3aa: CASSDGGNQPQHF; CDR3nt: TGTGCCAGCAGTGATGGGGGGAATCAGCCCCAGCATTTT
v_gene: TRBV12-3/TRBV12-4; d_gene: TRBD1; abundance: many; len: 15; j_gene: TRBJ1-6; CDR3aa: CASSLGQGAHSPLHF; CDR3nt: TGTGCCAGCAGTTTAGGGCAGGGGGCGCATTCACCCCTCCACTTT
v_gene: TRBV9; d_gene: -; abundance: few; len: 15; j_gene: TRBJ2-2; CDR3aa: CASSPGTTNTGELFF; CDR3nt: TGTGCCAGCAGCCCCGGGACAACGAACACCGGGGAGCTGTTTTTT
v_gene: TRBV30; d_gene: TRBD1; abundance: -; len: 13; j_gene: TRBJ2-1; CDR3aa: CAWTVIQGNEQFF; CDR3nt: TGTGCCTGGACCGTTATACAGGGGAATGAGCAGTTCTTC
v_gene: TRBV10-1; d_gene: -; abundance: many; len: 10; j_gene: TRBJ2-5; CDR3aa: CASSSGTQYF; CDR3nt: TGCGCCAGCAGTTCGGGGACCCAGTACTTC
v_gene: TRBV20-1; d_gene: -; abundance: many; len: 16; j_gene: TRBJ2-5; CDR3aa: CSARGYRFNPLETQYF; CDR3nt: TGCAGTGCTAGAGGCTACAGGTTCAACCCCCTAGAGACCCAGTACTTC